This TCR beta chain was obtained from a study of T cell responses to AZD1222 COVID-19 vaccine. Whole-study results and caveats: The donor cohort was predominantly white British with a female majority, and clonal diversity may have been underestimated.

Generated by immunoSEQ multiplex PCR, the TCRdb table keeps only in-frame clones and is missing some. The sample lists fewer than 90,000 clones; about 86% were seen once. As concerns this clone: Its specificity is not known.

The receptor comes from an adult who received the AZD1222 COVID-19 vaccine. The specimen was peripheral blood, collected 28 days after the second AZD1222 dose.

The CDR3 loop reads CASSLATGEKLFF. CDR3 nucleotides: TGTGCCAGCAGCTTGGCGACAGGGGAAAAACTGTTTTTT. The V and J genes are TRBV5-6 and TRBJ1-4, with TRBD1 identical over 7 bases. V shed 0 bases, J shed 8 bases, and the junction held 1 base outside the gene matches. This CDR3 is built from 13 residues. The germline V gene encodes CDR1 SGHDT and CDR2 YYEEEE.